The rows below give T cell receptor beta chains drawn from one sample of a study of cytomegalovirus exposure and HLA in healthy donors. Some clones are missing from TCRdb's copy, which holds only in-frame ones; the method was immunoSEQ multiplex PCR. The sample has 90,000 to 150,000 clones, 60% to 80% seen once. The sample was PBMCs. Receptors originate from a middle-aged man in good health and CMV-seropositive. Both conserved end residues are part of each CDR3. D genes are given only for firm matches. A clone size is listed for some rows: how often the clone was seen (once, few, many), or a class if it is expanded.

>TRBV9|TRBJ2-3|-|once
TGTGCCAGCAGCGTAGGCCTAGGCACAGATACGCAGTATTTT
CASSVGLGTDTQYF
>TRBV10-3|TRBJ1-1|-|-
TGTGCCATCAGGACGGGGGGTCTGGGTGAAGCTTTCTTT
CAIRTGGLGEAFF
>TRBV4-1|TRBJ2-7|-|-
TGCGCCAGCAGCCAAGATTCAGGGTCGGGCTACGAGCAGTCCTTC
CASSQDSGSGYEQSF
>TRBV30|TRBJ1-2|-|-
TGTGCCTGGAGTCAACAGGGCGGTGGCTACACCTTC
CAWSQQGGGYTF
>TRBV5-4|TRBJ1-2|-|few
TGTGCCAGCAGCTTGAACTTACGTAACTATGGCTACACCTTC
CASSLNLRNYGYTF
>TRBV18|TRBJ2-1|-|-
TGTGCCAGCTCACCACCAGCAACTAGTGGAGGCTCCTACAATGAGCAGTTCTTC
CASSPPATSGGSYNEQFF
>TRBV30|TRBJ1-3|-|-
TGTGCCTGGACTAAAGGGGCTGGAAACACCATATATTTT
CAWTKGAGNTIYF
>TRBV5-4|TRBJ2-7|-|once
TGTGCCAGCAGCTTGGATCTAGGGGCATACGAGCAGTACTTC
CASSLDLGAYEQYF
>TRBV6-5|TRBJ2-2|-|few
TGTGCCAGCAGTTACTCAAGGGGATCCAACACCGGGGAGCTGTTTTTT
CASSYSRGSNTGELFF
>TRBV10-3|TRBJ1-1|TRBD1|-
TGTGCCATCAGTGAGCGCGGTGGACAGGGGGCTGAAGCTTTCTTT
CAISERGGQGAEAFF
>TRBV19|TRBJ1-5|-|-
TGTGCCAGTAGTATGGGGGGGGGCATTGATAAGCCCCAGCATTTT
CASSMGGGIDKPQHF
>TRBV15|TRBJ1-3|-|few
TGTGCCACCAGGGAAGCCAGGAACACCATATATTTT
CATREARNTIYF
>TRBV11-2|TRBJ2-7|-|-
TGTGCCAGCAGCGATTGGGACAAGACCTACGAGCAGTACTTC
CASSDWDKTYEQYF
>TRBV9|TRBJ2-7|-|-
TGTGCCAGCAGCGTAGCCCCCCGAGAGGGAGGGCAGTACTTC
CASSVAPREGGQYF
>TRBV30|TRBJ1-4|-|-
TGTGCCTGGAGAGATTGGGGGCGAGGGGAAAAACTGTTTTTT
CAWRDWGRGEKLFF